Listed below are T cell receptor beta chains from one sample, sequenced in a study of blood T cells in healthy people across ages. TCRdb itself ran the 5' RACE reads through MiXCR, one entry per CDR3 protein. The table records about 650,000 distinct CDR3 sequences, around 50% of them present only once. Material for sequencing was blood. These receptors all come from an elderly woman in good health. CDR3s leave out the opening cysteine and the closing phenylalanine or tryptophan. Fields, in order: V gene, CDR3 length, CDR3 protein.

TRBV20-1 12 SARAPSSGYEQY
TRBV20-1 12 SARSGQGNQPQH
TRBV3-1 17 ASSQEGLWGAAGANVLT
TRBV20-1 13 SARGSGDFYNEQF
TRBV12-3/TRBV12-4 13 ASSMRGTANTEAF
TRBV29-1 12 SVSNGWGDQPQH
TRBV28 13 ASILTGQGTYEQY
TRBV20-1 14 SARDKGSMTNQPQH
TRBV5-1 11 ASSFSKAYEQY
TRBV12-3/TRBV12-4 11 ASSLLRNYDYT
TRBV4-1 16 ASSLRDRFSSYNSPLH
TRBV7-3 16 ASSLSTPGRGIVHEQF
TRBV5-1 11 ASSSRLKGEQF
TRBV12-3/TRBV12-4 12 ASTFGQTNEKLF
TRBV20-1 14 SAPSQSGGAYNEQF
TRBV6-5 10 ASSYWGNGYT
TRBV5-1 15 ASSLALQGGGNTEAF
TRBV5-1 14 ASSFPRGGSYNEQF
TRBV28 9 ARWGLETQY
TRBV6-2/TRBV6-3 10 ASRDSTYEQY
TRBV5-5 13 ASSLGTIANYGYT
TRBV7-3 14 ASSVGGGVRQETQY
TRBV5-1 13 ASSLATAVNTEAF
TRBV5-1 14 ASSFVGRESSYEQY
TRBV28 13 ASRLGLNGGNIQY
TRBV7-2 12 ASSLLKGGYGYT
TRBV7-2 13 ASSLAGGPTDTRY
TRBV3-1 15 ASSQDRGGPNTGELF
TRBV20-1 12 SARPERGFYKQF